This section outlines one T cell receptor beta chain sequence together with its context. Described treatment: randomized to nivolumab then ipilimumab (arm A) or the reverse (arm B). No patient had prior DNA-damaging chemotherapy. TCRdb keeps only in-frame clones here, not all; method: immunoSEQ multiplex PCR. The data contain 9,500 to 11,000 clones, around 73% of them singletons. The data are from a study of sequential checkpoint blockade in melanoma. The overall study: Randomization was 1:1 between first-line nivolumab→ipilimumab and ipilimumab→nivolumab.

Trimming removed 9 bases from V and 2 bases from J, with 7 bases in between. Germline CDR1 MNHNY, CDR2 SVGAGI (reference sequence). CDR3 size: 11 residues. The chain recombines TRBV6-6 with TRBJ1-1; the D is unclear. The receptor was derived from a human donor with melanoma. Material: CD8+ T cells sorted from blood (inferred from file names), obtained from a patient given nivolumab and ipilimumab in sequence. The CDR3 nucleotides read TGTGCCAGTTCCCGTAACACTGAAGCTTTCTTT. Amino acid sequence: CASSRNTEAFF.